This is a list of T cell receptor beta chains from one sample in a study of T cell responses to AZD1222 COVID-19 vaccine. Method: immunoSEQ multiplex PCR; TCRdb's copy keeps in-frame clones and lacks some. The table shows around 170,000 clones, with 75% to 95% occurring only once. The sequencing here drew on peripheral blood, taken on day 0 of AZD1222 vaccination. The source of these receptors is an adult in good health. Each CDR3 is given with its conserved first and last residue. D genes are given only for firm matches. Where a row states a size, it is once, few, many or the class of an expanded clone; other rows omit it.

D: .; size: once; J: TRBJ2-7; V: TRBV28; DNA: TGTGCCACCAGGGTCTCGAGCTCCTACGAGCAGTACTTC; CDR3: CATRVSSSYEQYF
D: .; size: few; J: TRBJ1-2; V: TRBV7-2; DNA: TGTGCCAGCAGCCCTAAGGGGGGGGCTGTGGGCTACACCTTC; CDR3: CASSPKGGAVGYTF
D: .; size: .; J: TRBJ1-2; V: TRBV28; DNA: TGTGCCAGCAGTCCCAACGGGATCGGGTACTATGGCTACACCTTC; CDR3: CASSPNGIGYYGYTF
D: TRBD2; size: .; J: TRBJ2-7; V: TRBV19; DNA: TGTGCCAGTAGTTCGCCGGGGGGGTTTGGCTACGAGCAGTACTTC; CDR3: CASSSPGGFGYEQYF
D: TRBD1; size: once; J: TRBJ1-1; V: TRBV29-1; DNA: TGCAGCGTTGAAGTTGTAGGACAGGAGGTAGAAGCTTTCTTT; CDR3: CSVEVVGQEVEAFF
D: .; size: .; J: TRBJ1-2; V: TRBV10-2; DNA: TGCGCCAGCAGCCTGGGGGGGCGTGAAGGCTACACCTTC; CDR3: CASSLGGREGYTF
D: TRBD1; size: .; J: TRBJ1-1; V: TRBV6-5; DNA: TGTGCCAGTTTCTCAGGGGGCGAAGCTTTCTTT; CDR3: CASFSGGEAFF
D: .; size: once; J: TRBJ2-5; V: TRBV9; DNA: TGTGCCAGCAGCAGGGGCTACGGAGGGGGGGAGACCCAGTACTTC; CDR3: CASSRGYGGGETQYF
D: .; size: .; J: TRBJ2-5; V: TRBV5-6; DNA: TGTGCCAGCAGCCTGGGACCCGTGGGGACCCAGTACTTC; CDR3: CASSLGPVGTQYF
D: .; size: .; J: TRBJ1-4; V: TRBV2; DNA: TGTGCCAGCAGTTACAGGGAGGGTGAAAAACTGTTTTTT; CDR3: CASSYREGEKLFF
D: .; size: .; J: TRBJ2-1; V: TRBV19; DNA: TGTGCCAGTAGTATCCGTGGGGGGGCCTCCTACAATGAGCAGTTCTTC; CDR3: CASSIRGGASYNEQFF
D: TRBD1; size: .; J: TRBJ1-4; V: TRBV18; DNA: TGTGCCAGCTCACAAAAGACAGGGGGCGCAGAAAAACTGTTTTTT; CDR3: CASSQKTGGAEKLFF
D: TRBD2; size: .; J: TRBJ2-3; V: TRBV7-3; DNA: TGTGCCAGCAGCTTAGCTCGCGGGAGGGGGACAGATACGCAGTATTTT; CDR3: CASSLARGRGTDTQYF
D: .; size: .; J: TRBJ1-2; V: TRBV28; DNA: TGTGCCAGCAGTTTAGGCAGAAATTTGTATGGCTACACCTTC; CDR3: CASSLGRNLYGYTF
D: TRBD2; size: few; J: TRBJ2-1; V: TRBV5-1; DNA: TGCGCCAGCAGTACGGGACTAGGCCCCACCAATGAGCAGTTCTTC; CDR3: CASSTGLGPTNEQFF
D: TRBD1; size: .; J: TRBJ2-1; V: TRBV27; DNA: TGTGCCAGCGGAGCAGGGGGCCTATCCTACAATGAGCAGTTCTTC; CDR3: CASGAGGLSYNEQFF
D: TRBD1; size: .; J: TRBJ1-3; V: TRBV2; DNA: TGTGCCAGCAGAGGGACAGGAGTATGGGAAGGGGGAAACACCATATATTTT; CDR3: CASRGTGVWEGGNTIYF
D: .; size: .; J: TRBJ2-7; V: TRBV20-1; DNA: TGCAGTGCTAGTCCCAACGGAGAGCAGTACTTC; CDR3: CSASPNGEQYF
D: .; size: .; J: TRBJ1-5; V: TRBV3-1/TRBV3-2; DNA: TGTGCCAGCAGCCTCGGACCGGGCCAGCCCCAGCATTTT; CDR3: CASSLGPGQPQHF
D: TRBD1; size: .; J: TRBJ2-1; V: TRBV11-3; DNA: TGTGCCAGCAGCGGCCCGGGACAGACTTGGTATGAGCAGTTCTTC; CDR3: CASSGPGQTWYEQFF
D: .; size: .; J: TRBJ1-2; V: TRBV12-5; DNA: TGTGCTAGTGGTTTGGGTGTCGGTAACTATGGCTACACCTTC; CDR3: CASGLGVGNYGYTF
D: TRBD1; size: .; J: TRBJ1-1; V: TRBV2; DNA: TGTGCCAGCAGGCCCACGGACAGGGGGTTAGACACTGAAGCTTTCTTT; CDR3: CASRPTDRGLDTEAFF
D: .; size: .; J: TRBJ2-5; V: TRBV7-9; DNA: TGTGCCAGCAGCTTCCCCGGGAGTCAAGAGACCCAGTACTTC; CDR3: CASSFPGSQETQYF
D: TRBD1; size: .; J: TRBJ2-7; V: TRBV11-2; DNA: TGTGCCAGCAGCTTAGTAGGGCTACGGGACAGAGGCCACTACGAGCAGTACTTC; CDR3: CASSLVGLRDRGHYEQYF
D: .; size: .; J: TRBJ1-6; V: TRBV11-2; DNA: TGTGCCAGCAGGCCTACCGGGAGATATAATTCACCCCTCCACTTT; CDR3: CASRPTGRYNSPLHF
D: .; size: .; J: TRBJ2-3; V: TRBV11-2; DNA: TGTGCCAGCAGACATTTCGGGACAAATCCCACAGATACGCAGTATTTT; CDR3: CASRHFGTNPTDTQYF
D: .; size: .; J: TRBJ2-3; V: TRBV12-5; DNA: TGTGCTAGTGGTTCCCGCACAGATACGCAGTATTTT; CDR3: CASGSRTDTQYF
D: .; size: .; J: TRBJ2-7; V: TRBV5-6; DNA: TGTGCCAGCAGCTTGGTGAGACGGATCTCCTACGAGCAGTACTTC; CDR3: CASSLVRRISYEQYF
D: .; size: .; J: TRBJ2-7; V: TRBV7-2; DNA: TGTGCCAGCAGCTTTATTGTGGGACCCTACGAGCAGTACTTC; CDR3: CASSFIVGPYEQYF
D: .; size: .; J: TRBJ2-6; V: TRBV5-4; DNA: TGTGCCAGCAGCTCGTCCGGGACGACTTCGCGCGGGGCCAACGTCCTGACTTTC; CDR3: CASSSSGTTSRGANVLTF
D: .; size: once; J: TRBJ2-1; V: TRBV6-2/TRBV6-3; DNA: TGTGCCAGCAGTTCACGGCATAGTATTTACAATGAGCAGTTCTTC; CDR3: CASSSRHSIYNEQFF
D: TRBD1; size: .; J: TRBJ1-1; V: TRBV7-2; DNA: TGTGCCAGCAGCGTGAGGACAGGGCATTACACTGAAGCTTTCTTT; CDR3: CASSVRTGHYTEAFF
D: TRBD1; size: .; J: TRBJ2-1; V: TRBV5-4; DNA: TGTGCCAGCAGCGTGGGACAGGAGTCCTACAATGAGCAGTTCTTC; CDR3: CASSVGQESYNEQFF
D: .; size: once; J: TRBJ2-1; V: TRBV20-1; DNA: TGCAGTGCTAGTGGGGGTAAGAATCCCTACAATGAGCAGTTCTTC; CDR3: CSASGGKNPYNEQFF